This T cell receptor beta chain was sequenced for a study of T cells after yellow fever vaccination. About the study: Preparation of fractions with low cell numbers was performed using SMART-Seq v4 Ultra Low Input.

Study-wide findings and caveats: Abundant clonotypes (contaminants from the bulk population) could be present in FACS-sorted repertoires.

TCRdb fed the 5' RACE reads into MiXCR, producing one record per CDR3 protein. The sample lists about 360,000 distinct CDR3 sequences, 6.2% occurring once. Comments on this clonotype: The antigen is unknown.

Trimming at V came to 5 bases and at J to 5 bases, leaving 16 bases not matched to a gene. Germline V gives CDR1 DFQATT, CDR2 SNEGSKA (reference sequence). The CDR3 extends over 16 amino acids. Sequences were derived from PBMCs, sampled 5 days after the yellow fever booster vaccination. The rearrangement uses TRBV20-1 and TRBJ2-5; 8 bases map to TRBD2. The receptor was isolated from a young man who received the YFV17D yellow fever vaccine. Here the CDR3 reads CSAETTSAGGRETQYF. The DNA for the CDR3 is TGCAGTGCTGAAACGACTAGTGCGGGAGGCCGTGAGACCCAGTACTTC.